The 26 T cell receptor beta chains below come from one sample, sequenced in a study of long-term antiretroviral therapy in people with HIV. Investigators performed immunoSEQ version v3.0 at survey level. Here immunoSEQ multiplex PCR was the method, and the copy in TCRdb shows in-frame clones only, minus some. The profile shows around 29,000 clones, 80% of them singletons. Specimen: unsorted PBMCs, collected 0.3 years after starting antiretroviral therapy. Source of these receptors: a man aged 40-50 years with HIV.

In DNA, the CDR3 is TGCAGCGTTGTGGGAGGGAAGAATATGAATGAGCAGTTCTTC. This codes for CSVVGGKNMNEQFF. J is TRBJ2-1 and V is TRBV29-1, with 7 bases identical to TRBD2. This CDR3 contains 14 residues. Germline values: CDR1 SQVTM, CDR2 ANQGSEA. V lost 4 bases, J lost 7 bases, and 10 bases stayed unmatched.

This clone occurred once. J is TRBJ2-7 and V is TRBV7-9, with 8 bases lining up with TRBD1. V lost 10 bases and J lost 0; bases outside the gene matches: 8. The CDR3 covers 14 residues. Germline CDR1 SEHNR, CDR2 FQNEAQ (reference sequence). The CDR3 coding sequence is TGTGCCACCCGTCGGACAGGGAGCTCCTACGAGCAGTACTTC. It is translated as CATRRTGSSYEQYF.

The chain links TRBV7-9 to TRBJ2-5, with D unclear. Germline-derived CDR1 and CDR2 are SEHNR and FQNEAQ (reference sequence). Trimming cost V 3 bases and J 5 bases, with 7 bases left between them. The CDR3 spans 12 residues. The CDR3 sequence: CASSFLGETQYF. CDR3 nucleotides: TGTGCCAGCAGCTTTTTGGGGGAGACCCAGTACTTC. Looking up the rest from reference TRBV7-9 and TRBJ2-5 gives the full variable domain: DTGVSQNPRHKITKRGQNVTFRCDPISEHNRLYWYRQTLGQGPEFLTYFQNEAQLEKSRLLSDRFSAERPKGSFSTLEIQRTEQGDSAMYLCASSFLGETQYFGPGTRLLVL.

This clone has only a few counts. This chain joins TRBV2 and TRBJ2-1; 16 bases agree with TRBD2. V shed 6 bases, J shed 2 bases, and the junction held 4 bases outside the gene matches. The CDR3 runs to 17 residues. The germline CDR1 and CDR2 sequences are SNHLY and FYNNEI. CDR3 in DNA: TGTGCCAGCAGAGCCGGGACTAGCGGGGGGGCCTACAATGAGCAGTTCTTC. Translating gives CASRAGTSGGAYNEQFF.

The CDR3: CASSSETRRLFF. CDR3 nucleotide sequence: TGTGCCAGCAGCTCAGAGACCCGGAGACTGTTTTTT. The chain carries TRBV9 and TRBJ1-4, with D uncertain. Germline assignment: CDR1 SGDLS and CDR2 YYNGEE. With 4 bases removed from V and 13 bases from J, the gap between germline ends came to 14 bases. The CDR3 totals 12 residues.

The V gene is TRBV19, the J gene TRBJ1-5, with D uncertain. Germline V lookup: CDR1 LNHDA, CDR2 SQIVND (reference sequence). Trimming removed 7 bases at V and 1 base at J, with 14 bases between. The CDR3 is made up of 15 amino acids. CDR3 residues: CASNPVRGSNQPQHF. In DNA form, the CDR3 reads TGTGCCAGTAACCCCGTCAGAGGCAGCAATCAGCCCCAGCATTTT.

The rearrangement uses TRBV5-5 and TRBJ2-7; D is unresolved. Trimming took off 4 bases at V and 5 bases at J, with 10 bases between the two ends. The length of the CDR3 is 12 residues. Per the germline V gene, CDR1 is SGHKS and CDR2 is YYEKEE (reference sequence). Written as DNA, the CDR3 is TGTGCCAGCAGCCTGCGGTGGAACGAGCAGTACTTC. Residues: CASSLRWNEQYF.

V usage is TRBV5-8 and J usage is TRBJ2-7; TRBD1 might be the D (5 bases). Germline V CDR1 and CDR2: SGHTS, YDEGEE. V gave up 1 base and J gave up 2 bases, with 7 bases separating them. CDR3 length equals 13 residues. The CDR3 DNA reads as TGTGCCAGCAGCTTGACAGGTCCCTACGAGCAGTACTTC. Translating it yields CASSLTGPYEQYF. The full variable domain, in which reference TRBV5-8 and TRBJ2-7 provide the parts outside the CDR3, is EAGVTQSPTHLIKTRGQQATLRCSPISGHTSVYWYQQALGLGLQFLLWYDEGEERNRGNFPPRFSGRQFPNYSSELNVNALELEDSALYLCASSLTGPYEQYFGPGTRLTVT.

The rearrangement links TRBV10-3 to TRBJ2-5; tentative D call: TRBD1 (5 bases). Germline V gene data show CDR1 as ENHRY and CDR2 as SYGVKD. V dropped 3 bases and J dropped 5 bases, with 19 bases sitting between them. CDR3 size: 16 residues. CDR3 nucleotides: TGTGCCATCAGTGAAGGTGGCCAGGGTGGCAGGGAGACCCAGTACTTC. This gives the protein CAISEGGQGGRETQYF.

This CDR3 reads CASSSWDRSKNIQYF. In nucleotides, the CDR3 is TGTGCCAGCAGCTCCTGGGACAGGTCCAAAAACATTCAGTACTTC. The V and J genes are TRBV5-6 and TRBJ2-4; 8 bases fit TRBD1. The germline V gene encodes CDR1 SGHDT and CDR2 YYEEEE. The V gene end was trimmed by 3 bases and the J gene end by 2 bases; junction bases not matched to a gene: 4. The CDR3 length is 15 residues.

The V and J genes are TRBV7-9 and TRBJ2-2; D tentatively reads TRBD1 or TRBD2 (6 bases each). Germline loops: CDR1 SEHNR, CDR2 FQNEAQ (reference sequence). The CDR3 totals 13 residues. The V end was cut by 3 bases, the J end by 7 bases, with 9 bases between. The CDR3 DNA sequence: TGTGCCAGCAGCTTTGGGGGGCTCGGGGAGCTGTTTTTT. This translates into CASSFGGLGELFF.

The chain joins TRBV15 to TRBJ2-7; D gene unclear. The CDR3 consists of 13 residues. Trimming removed 9 bases from V and 2 bases from J, with 14 bases in between. Germline lookup yields CDR1 LNHNV and CDR2 YYDKDF (reference sequence). CDR3 residues: CATSLWGTYEQYF. The CDR3 DNA is TGTGCCACTAGTTTGTGGGGAACCTACGAGCAGTACTTC.

This sequence joins TRBV27 and TRBJ2-3; no definite D call. The germline CDR1 and CDR2 sequences are MNHEY and SMNVEV (reference sequence). V lost 0 bases and J lost 4, with 8 bases in between. This CDR3 comprises 14 residues. The CDR3 reads CASSLSTGSDTQYF. CDR3 bases: TGTGCCAGCAGTTTATCGACCGGGTCAGATACGCAGTATTTT.

This clone appeared a few times. The V and J genes are TRBV28 and TRBJ2-7; a weak D match, TRBD2 (6 bases). The CDR3 runs 14 residues. The V end lost 9 bases, the J end lost 5 bases, and 20 bases lay between the germline ends. Germline CDR1 and CDR2: MDHEN and SYDVKM. The DNA of the CDR3 is TGTGCCAGTCAACTCTATGGAGGGTTCGACGAGCAGTACTTC. It codes for CASQLYGGFDEQYF.

The chain is built from TRBV27 and TRBJ2-2, with 7 bases lining up with TRBD2. The junction had 12 bases not matched to a gene; V was cut back by 2 bases and J by 0 bases. CDR1 is MNHEY, CDR2 SMNVEV, per germline (reference sequence). The length of the CDR3 is 19 residues. Here the CDR3 DNA reads TGTGCCAGCAGTTTACGCGTGGGACTACCCCCAACGAACACCGGGGAGCTGTTTTTT. It specifies CASSLRVGLPPTNTGELFF.

The rearrangement links TRBV28 to TRBJ1-5, with D maybe TRBD1 (5 bases). The CDR3 runs 16 residues. Germline values: CDR1 MDHEN, CDR2 SYDVKM. V lost 7 bases and J lost 1, with 17 bases in between. The DNA for the CDR3 is TGTGCCAGCATCCCCGTAATTAGGGGAAGCAATCAGCCCCAGCATTTT. This sequence encodes CASIPVIRGSNQPQHF. Together with reference TRBV28 and TRBJ1-5, the CDR3 gives the full variable domain: DVKVTQSSRYLVKRTGEKVFLECVQDMDHENMFWYRQDPGLGLRLIYFSYDVKMKEKGDIPEGYSVSREKKERFSLILESASTNQTSMYLCASIPVIRGSNQPQHFGDGTRLSIL.

The genes are TRBV7-5 and TRBJ2-7; the table's D call, TRBD1, was not checked against the DNA. TRBV7-5 is a documented pseudogene. The CDR3 has 19 amino acids. The CDR3 coding sequence is TGTGCCAGAAGCATGTCACCCTCGGGACAGGGAAAGGTTCCCTACGAGCAGTACTTC. Its protein product is CARSMSPSGQGKVPYEQYF.

CDR3 in DNA: TGCGCCAGCACCGCGGGTCGGGAAACCTACAATGAGCAGTTCTTC. This codes for CASTAGRETYNEQFF. The chain uses TRBV5-1 and TRBJ2-1; tentatively, D is TRBD2 (5 bases). This CDR3 comprises 15 residues. The V end was cut by 6 bases, the J end by 2 bases, with 15 bases between. Germline CDR1 SGHRS, CDR2 YFSETQ.

V is TRBV7-2 and J is TRBJ2-3; D not certain. CDR3 length: 14 residues. Trimming removed 0 bases from V and 1 base from J, with 5 bases in between. Germline CDR1 SGHTA, CDR2 FQGNSA. The CDR3 loop is CASSLASGTDTQYF. For the CDR3, the DNA is TGTGCCAGCAGCTTAGCGTCCGGCACAGATACGCAGTATTTT. Full variable domain (remainder filled in from reference TRBV7-2 and TRBJ2-3): GAGVSQSPSNKVTEKGKDVELRCDPISGHTALYWYRQSLGQGLEFLIYFQGNSAPDKSGLPSDRFSAERTGGSVSTLTIQRTQQEDSAVYLCASSLASGTDTQYFGPGTRLTVL.

This clone has only a few counts. The gene calls are TRBV7-4 and TRBJ2-5; 7 bases line up with TRBD2. This CDR3 is built from 14 residues. CDR1 is SGHVT, CDR2 SQSDAQ, per germline. The trim removed 5 bases at V and 3 bases at J, leaving 6 bases unmatched. The CDR3 nucleotides read TGTGCCAGCAGCCCGGAGCGGGGAGAAGAGACCCAGTACTTC. Protein product: CASSPERGEETQYF. Variable domain in full (rest from reference TRBV7-4 and TRBJ2-5): GAGVSQSPRYKVAKRGRDVALRCDSISGHVTLYWYRQTLGQGSEVLTYSQSDAQRDKSGRPSGRFSAERPERSVSTLKIQRTEQGDSAVYLCASSPERGEETQYFGPGTRLLVL.

This clone was counted only a few times. The chain links TRBV6-5 to TRBJ2-1; TRBD2 matches 10 bases. With V trimmed by 6 bases and J by 0 bases, 2 bases remained unmatched. CDR1 is MNHEY and CDR2 is SVGAGI in the germline V gene. The CDR3 extends over 15 amino acids. This chain's CDR3 is CASSPSGSSYNEQFF. In DNA, the CDR3 is TGTGCCAGCAGCCCTAGCGGGAGCTCCTACAATGAGCAGTTCTTC.

V gene TRBV28 combines with J gene TRBJ2-1, with 9 nucleotides matching TRBD2. J gave up 7 bases and V 3 bases, and 10 bases lay outside the gene matches. Germline CDR1 MDHEN, CDR2 SYDVKM. This CDR3 is built from 16 residues. This chain's CDR3 is CASSLVAGAGQNEQFF. The CDR3 DNA sequence: TGTGCCAGCAGTTTGGTAGCGGGGGCCGGACAGAATGAGCAGTTCTTC.

The chain carries TRBV6-5 and TRBJ2-7, with D possibly matching TRBD1 (6 bases). The CDR3 is 14 amino acids. V dropped 2 bases and J dropped 1 base, with 9 bases sitting between them. The V gene's germline CDR1 is MNHEY and CDR2 SVGAGI. CDR3 in amino acids: CASSYRGQSYEQYF. The CDR3 nucleotides read TGTGCCAGCAGTTACAGGGGACAATCCTACGAGCAGTACTTC.

Only one count was recorded for this clone. The rearrangement uses TRBV18 and TRBJ1-1; 11 bases agree with TRBD1. The germline V gene has CDR1 KGHSH and CDR2 LQKENI. This CDR3 is 15 amino acids long. The V and J ends lost 3 bases and 6 bases, in that order; junction bases with no gene match: 6. The CDR3 spells CASSPDRDRGAEAFF. The CDR3 region has the DNA TGTGCCAGCTCACCGGACCGGGACAGGGGGGCTGAAGCTTTCTTT.

The chain couples TRBV18 to TRBJ2-7; D is uncertain. The germline CDR1 and CDR2 sequences are KGHSH and LQKENI. This CDR3 contains 15 residues. The V gene lost 3 bases and the J gene lost 0 bases, with 12 bases spanning the gap. The CDR3, as DNA: TGTGCCAGCTCACCCGGGCAGCCCAGCTCCTACGAGCAGTACTTC. It is translated as CASSPGQPSSYEQYF.

The chain is built from TRBV6-5 and TRBJ1-5; 11 bases align to TRBD1. CDR1 MNHEY and CDR2 SVGAGI come from the germline V gene. CDR3 length: 14 amino acids. After removal of 6 bases from V and 7 bases from J, the junction contained 5 bases not matched to a gene. In DNA, the CDR3 is TGTGCCAGCAGACCGGGACAGGGGGGACAGCCCCAGCATTTT. Residues: CASRPGQGGQPQHF.